This is a list of T cell receptor beta chains from one sample in a study of shared clonotypes between healthy human individuals. Produced via immunoSEQ multiplex PCR; TCRdb's table is partial and in-frame only. The data show 450,000 to 700,000 clones, nearly 97% seen once. The sample taken for sequencing was naive CD8+ T cells sorted from blood. The origin of the receptors is a woman aged 25 to 39 in good health. Both conserved end residues are part of each CDR3.

j_call v_call cdr3_aa
TRBJ1-4 TRBV2 CASSDITEKLFF
TRBJ2-3 TRBV29-1 CSVVAGVSDTQYF
TRBJ2-7 TRBV5-1 CASSDPGITYEQYF
TRBJ2-7 TRBV7-6 CASSSGTGASREQYF
TRBJ2-7 TRBV6-5 CASSYFPGTGGDEQYF
TRBJ2-3 TRBV6-5 CASSLLAGGPDTQYF
TRBJ2-3 TRBV6-1 CASSEARSDTQYF
TRBJ2-1 TRBV5-4 CASSQYGDLSYNEQFF
TRBJ1-1 TRBV7-9 CASSSKNTEAFF
TRBJ2-7 TRBV7-6 CASSLGSGSGGSYEQYF
TRBJ2-1 TRBV28 CASSPLGLAGKNEQFF
TRBJ1-4 TRBV7-8 CASSLVPLLNEKLFF
TRBJ1-4 TRBV7-9 CASSPLGGAGEKLFF
TRBJ2-7 TRBV15 CATSGRNPEGGVTYEQYF
TRBJ1-2 TRBV28 CASSLRGARYGYTF
TRBJ2-2 TRBV4-1 CASSQAARPGGTGELFF
TRBJ2-7 TRBV4-1 CASSFSTGIEQYF
TRBJ1-2 TRBV6-4 CASSDSIPGNGYTF
TRBJ1-1 TRBV6-5 CASSDQVAFF
TRBJ1-1 TRBV14 CASSQAEGRGAEAFF
TRBJ2-7 TRBV9 CASSVVGDGTDEQYF
TRBJ2-6 TRBV5-6 CASSSTLPVYVANVLTF
TRBJ2-2 TRBV7-9 CASRQGRVTGELFF
TRBJ2-7 TRBV6-5 CASSDRDRVSEQYF
TRBJ2-1 TRBV29-1 CSVDGGSYNEQFF
TRBJ2-1 TRBV7-2 CASSRPKELDRDEQFF
TRBJ2-7 TRBV5-8 CASSLPPAYEQYF
TRBJ1-5 TRBV19 CASKSVRPLNQPQHF
TRBJ2-3 TRBV11-2 CASSLVGPDTQYF
TRBJ2-7 TRBV4-1 CASSQSQGTGGTEQYF
TRBJ1-3 TRBV7-9 CACGGLEGDTIYF
TRBJ1-1 TRBV6-5 CASSYSEMNTEAFF
TRBJ2-7 TRBV28 CASSRIGTWALGGLYEQYF
TRBJ2-2 TRBV5-1 CASSFIGGITGELFF
TRBJ1-1 TRBV9 CASSVGGLTEAFF
TRBJ1-2 TRBV19 CASTTAAGYGYTF
TRBJ2-7 TRBV11-2 CASSLTGGYEQYF
TRBJ2-5 TRBV27 CASRLRGLGETQYF
TRBJ2-2 TRBV27 CASRIITGELFF
TRBJ2-1 TRBV5-4 CASSQIAGMSSYNEQFF
TRBJ2-2 TRBV7-9 CASSAGTSGTVPNTGELFF
TRBJ2-7 TRBV10-1 CASSADTGLYVEQYF
TRBJ2-7 TRBV19 CASSNGAGEQYF
TRBJ1-2 TRBV6-6 CATSSVGDYGYTF
TRBJ2-1 TRBV4-1 CASSQVVAGGGDEQLF
TRBJ1-1 TRBV25-1 CASTTKGLMNTEAFF
TRBJ2-7 TRBV30 CAWSLAGDDEQYF
TRBJ2-1 TRBV30 CAWSVASGPYNEQFF
TRBJ2-7 TRBV5-8 CASRTGGRYEQYF